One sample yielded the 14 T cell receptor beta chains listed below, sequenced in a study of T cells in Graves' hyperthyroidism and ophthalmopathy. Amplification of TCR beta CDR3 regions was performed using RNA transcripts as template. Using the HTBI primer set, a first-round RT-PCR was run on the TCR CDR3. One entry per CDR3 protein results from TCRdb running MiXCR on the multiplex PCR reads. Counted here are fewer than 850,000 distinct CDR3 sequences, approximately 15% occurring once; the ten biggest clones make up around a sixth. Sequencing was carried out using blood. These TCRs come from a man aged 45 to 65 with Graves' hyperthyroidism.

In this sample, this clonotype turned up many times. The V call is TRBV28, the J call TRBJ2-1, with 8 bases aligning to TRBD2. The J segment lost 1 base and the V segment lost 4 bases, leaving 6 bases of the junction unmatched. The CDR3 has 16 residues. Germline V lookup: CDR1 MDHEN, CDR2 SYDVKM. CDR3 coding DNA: TGTGCCAGCAGTTCCCAGACGGGAGGGTCCTACAATGAGCAGTTCTTC. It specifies CASSSQTGGSYNEQFF.

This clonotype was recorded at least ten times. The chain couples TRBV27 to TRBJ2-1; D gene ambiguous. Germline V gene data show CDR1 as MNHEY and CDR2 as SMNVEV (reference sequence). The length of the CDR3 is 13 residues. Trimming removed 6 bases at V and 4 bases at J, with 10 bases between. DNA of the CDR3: TGTGCCAGCAGACTGGACGGTTACAATGAGCAGTTCTTC. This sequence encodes CASRLDGYNEQFF.

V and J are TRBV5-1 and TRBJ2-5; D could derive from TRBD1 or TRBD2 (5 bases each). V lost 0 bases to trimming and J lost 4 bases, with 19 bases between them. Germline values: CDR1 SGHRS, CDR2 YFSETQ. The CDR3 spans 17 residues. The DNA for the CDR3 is TGCGCCAGCAGCTTGGGAGTGGGGGAGAGGATTAGAGAGACCCAGTACTTC. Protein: CASSLGVGERIRETQYF.

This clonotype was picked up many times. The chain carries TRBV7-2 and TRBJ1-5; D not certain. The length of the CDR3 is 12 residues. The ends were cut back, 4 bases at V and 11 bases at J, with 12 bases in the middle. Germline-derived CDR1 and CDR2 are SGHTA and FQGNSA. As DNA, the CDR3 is TGTGCCAGCAGCTCAGAAGCCCCGACCCAGCATTTT. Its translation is CASSSEAPTQHF.

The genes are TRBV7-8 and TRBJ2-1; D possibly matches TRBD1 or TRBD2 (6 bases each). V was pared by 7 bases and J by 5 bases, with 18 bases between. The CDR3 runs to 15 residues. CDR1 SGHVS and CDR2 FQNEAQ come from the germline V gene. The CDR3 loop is CASTAGGGIHNEQFF. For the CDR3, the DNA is TGTGCCAGCACCGCCGGAGGGGGGATCCACAATGAGCAGTTCTTC.

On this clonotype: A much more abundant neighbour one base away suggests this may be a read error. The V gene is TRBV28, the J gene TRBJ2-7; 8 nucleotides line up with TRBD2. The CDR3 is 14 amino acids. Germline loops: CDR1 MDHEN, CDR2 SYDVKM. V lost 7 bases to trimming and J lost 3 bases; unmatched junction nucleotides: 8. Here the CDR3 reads CASNSGGVSYEQYF. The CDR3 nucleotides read TGTGCCAGCAACTCGGGGGGGGTTAGCTACGAGCAGTACTTC.

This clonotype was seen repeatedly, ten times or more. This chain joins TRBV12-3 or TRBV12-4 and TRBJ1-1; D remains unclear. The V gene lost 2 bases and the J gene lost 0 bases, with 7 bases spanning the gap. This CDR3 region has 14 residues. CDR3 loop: CASSLSTLNTEAFF. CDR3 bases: TGTGCCAGCAGTTTAAGTACACTGAACACTGAAGCTTTCTTT.

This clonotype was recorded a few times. DNA for the CDR3: TGTGCCAGCAGCCTGGAGGCACTCGATGGAAACACCATATATTTT. Its protein product is CASSLEALDGNTIYF. The chain combines TRBV13 with TRBJ1-3; D is ambiguous. The CDR3 is 15 amino acids. CDR1 is PRHDT, CDR2 FYEKMQ, per germline (reference sequence). Deletions cut 5 bases from V and 3 bases from J, with 14 bases between.

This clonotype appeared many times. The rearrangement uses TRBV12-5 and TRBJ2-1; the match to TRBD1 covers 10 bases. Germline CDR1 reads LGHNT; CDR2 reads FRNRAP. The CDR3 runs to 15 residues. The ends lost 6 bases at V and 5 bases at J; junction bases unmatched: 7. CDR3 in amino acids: CASGREDRGNNEQFF. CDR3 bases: TGTGCTAGTGGACGAGAGGACAGGGGGAACAATGAGCAGTTCTTC.

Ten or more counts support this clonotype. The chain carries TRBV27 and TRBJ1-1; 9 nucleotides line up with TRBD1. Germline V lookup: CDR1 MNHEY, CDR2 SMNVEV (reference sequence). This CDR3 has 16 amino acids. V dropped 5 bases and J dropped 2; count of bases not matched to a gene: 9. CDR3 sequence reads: CASSPWTGAGNTEAFF. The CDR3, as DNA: TGTGCCAGCAGTCCCTGGACAGGGGCAGGTAACACTGAAGCTTTCTTT.

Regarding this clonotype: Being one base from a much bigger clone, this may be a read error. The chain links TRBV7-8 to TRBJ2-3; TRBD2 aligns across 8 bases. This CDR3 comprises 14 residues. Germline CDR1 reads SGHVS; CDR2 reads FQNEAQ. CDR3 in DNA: TGTGCCAGCAGCGTAGCGGGGCTCACAGATGCGCAGTATTTT. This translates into CASSVAGLTDAQYF.

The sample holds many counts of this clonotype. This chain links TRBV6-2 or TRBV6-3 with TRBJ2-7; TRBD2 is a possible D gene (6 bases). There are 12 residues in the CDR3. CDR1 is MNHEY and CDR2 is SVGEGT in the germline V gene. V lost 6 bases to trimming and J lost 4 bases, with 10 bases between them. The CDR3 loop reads CASSHLAYEQYF. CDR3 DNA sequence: TGTGCCAGCAGCCACCTAGCGTACGAGCAGTACTTC.

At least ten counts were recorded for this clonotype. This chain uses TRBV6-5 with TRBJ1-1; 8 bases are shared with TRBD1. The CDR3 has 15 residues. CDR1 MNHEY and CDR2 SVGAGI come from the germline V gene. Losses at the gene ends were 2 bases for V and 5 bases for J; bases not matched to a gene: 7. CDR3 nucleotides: TGTGCCAGCAGTTACCCCGGACAGGGTCTAACTGAAGCTTTCTTT. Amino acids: CASSYPGQGLTEAFF.

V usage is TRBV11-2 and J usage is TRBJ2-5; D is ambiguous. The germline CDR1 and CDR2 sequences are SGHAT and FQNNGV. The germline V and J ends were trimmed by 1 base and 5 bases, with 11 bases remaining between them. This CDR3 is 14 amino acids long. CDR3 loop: CASSLVPYTETQYF. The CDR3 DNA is TGTGCCAGCAGCTTAGTACCCTACACGGAGACCCAGTACTTC.